One sample yielded the 22 T cell receptor delta chains listed below, sequenced in a study of γδ T cells in repeated Plasmodium falciparum infection. Vgamma9/Vdelta2+ and Vdelta2-negative gammadelta T cells were flow-sorted from PBMC for bulk sequencing. TCRdb re-called the multiplex PCR reads via CATT. The sample contains about 89,000 delta-chain clones, more than 1.4% of which appear only once. Material: gamma-delta T cells from blood. All receptors derive from a pool of human donors (malaria-infected and uninfected, not separated).

In its sample, this clone was seen a few times. This likely stems from a read error, as it lies one base from a far larger clone. The sample holds other DNA sequences that translate to the same CDR3. J is TRDJ1 and V is TRDV2; a weak D match, TRDD3 (6 bases). Matching the DNA to germline supplied the J gene, which TCRdb does not give. The CDR3 sequence is 16 residues long. Trimming stripped 0 bases from V and 5 bases from J, with 18 bases between. Germline CDR1 GEAIGNYY, CDR2 EKD. CDR3 region: CACDTVGALGVDKLIF. For the CDR3, the DNA is TGTGCCTGTGACACCGTGGGGGCTTTAGGCGTTGATAAACTCATCTTT.

The sample holds many counts of this clone. This likely reflects a read error, since a far larger clone is one base away. Other DNA sequences in the same sample also yield this CDR3. This sequence joins TRDV2 and TRDJ1; the match to TRDD3 covers 13 bases. The J gene comes from matching the DNA to germline here; TCRdb lacks it. From germline, CDR1 is GEAIGNYY and CDR2 EKD. The CDR3 extends over 22 amino acids. CDR3 DNA: TGCGCCTGTGACCCAGTACCGACCGCCGTACTGGGGGATACGGAGGGGACCGATAAACTCATCTTT. This codes for CACDPVPTAVLGDTEGTDKLIF.

A note on this clone: The protein TCRdb gives is from a much larger clone and does not agree with this DNA's translation at residue 8, likely a read error; the protein shown here comes from the DNA. V gene TRDV1 combines with J gene TRDJ1; 8 bases match TRDD2. The CDR3 extends over 21 amino acids. V lost 5 bases and J lost 8; bases outside the gene matches: 31. The germline V gene has CDR1 TSWWSYY and CDR2 QGS. The CDR3 DNA reads as TGTGCTCTTGGGCCAAAACCCGTCTTCCTACGGAGGGGGGCCCGTACTGGAAAACTCATCTTT. As protein: CALGPKPVFLRRGARTGKLIF.

This clone has at least ten counts. TCRdb's listed protein matches a much larger clone and diverges from this DNA's translation at residue 7, likely through a read error; the protein shown comes from the DNA. Other nucleotide sequences in the sample specify the same CDR3. The rearrangement links TRDV3 to TRDJ2; D remains ambiguous. The CDR3 is made up of 15 amino acids. Germline-derived CDR1 and CDR2 are TVYSNPD and GDNSRS (reference sequence). Trimming took 1 base from V and 2 from J, leaving 14 bases between them. CDR3 nucleotide sequence: TGTGCCTTTACATTTCCCGCCTCGTTGACAGCACAACTCTTCTTT. Amino acids: CAFTFPASLTAQLFF.

As for this clone: The protein in TCRdb stems from a much larger clone and differs at residue 10 from this DNA's translation, likely a read error; here the protein is translated from the DNA. The chain couples TRDV1 to TRDJ1, with 7 positions matching TRDD1. V was clipped by 4 bases and J by 3 bases; unmatched bases: 20. The germline gives CDR1 TSWWSYY, CDR2 QGS. The CDR3 totals 19 residues. DNA for the CDR3: TGTGCTCTTGGGGGACAAATAGTCCTGGTGGATAGGAAATCCGATAAACTCATCTTT. It translates to CALGGQIVLVDRKSDKLIF.

This clone showed up just a few times. The TCRdb protein comes from a much larger clone and disagrees with this DNA's translation at residue 13, likely due to a read error; the protein given here is derived from the DNA. The V gene is TRDV1, the J gene TRDJ1; unclear D gene. No J gene is reported in TCRdb; it was inferred here by comparing the DNA with germline. The CDR3 spans 18 residues. Looked up from germline, CDR1 is TSWWSYY and CDR2 is QGS. V was clipped by 3 bases and J by 3 bases, with 23 bases between them. The CDR3 loop is CALGDFRLSSLYPDKLIF. Written as DNA, the CDR3 is TGTGCTCTTGGGGATTTCCGGCTCTCCTCCCTATACCCCGATAAACTCATCTTT.

This clone has ten or more counts. This sequence joins TRDV1 and TRDJ1; 10 bases agree with TRDD3. TCRdb carries no J gene annotation; the J gene was assigned here by matching the DNA with germline. Trimming cost V 0 bases and J 3 bases; bases outside gene matches: 16. CDR1 and CDR2 (germline): TSWWSYY, QGS. The CDR3 covers 20 residues. This CDR3 reads CALGELALPDLGDRSDKLIF. CDR3 DNA sequence: TGTGCTCTTGGGGAACTAGCCCTTCCTGACCTGGGGGATAGGTCCGATAAACTCATCTTT.

The sample holds many counts of this clone. The rearrangement uses TRDV1 and TRDJ2, with 11 bases that match TRDD3. The germline gives CDR1 TSWWSYY, CDR2 QGS. CDR3 length: 20 residues. V trimming: 2 bases; J trimming: 0 bases; junction bases outside the gene matches: 11. The CDR3 protein is CALGENPYVLGDTLTAQLFF. CDR3 in DNA: TGTGCTCTTGGGGAAAATCCCTACGTACTGGGGGATACTTTGACAGCACAACTCTTCTTT.

Points on this clone: A far larger clone is only one base removed, so a read error is likely. The sample has other DNA sequences that encode this CDR3 too. The chain has TRDV1 and TRDJ1; no clear D. The CDR3 has 15 amino acids. Germline CDR1 and CDR2: TSWWSYY and QGS. The CDR3 is CALGEIARPTDKLIF. Here the CDR3 DNA reads TGTGCTCTTGGGGAAATAGCGAGGCCCACCGATAAGCTCATCTTT.

On this clone itself: The translation of this DNA and the TCRdb protein of a much larger clone differ at residue 5, probably owing to a read error; the protein shown here is translated from the DNA. J is TRDJ1 and V is TRDV1; 12 bases are a match to TRDD3. Germline CDR1 and CDR2: TSWWSYY and QGS. The CDR3 spans 22 residues. V lost 4 bases and J lost 1; bases outside the gene matches: 22. CDR3: CALGGPFGRSFWGIRPTDKLIF. In DNA, the CDR3 is TGTGCTCTTGGGGGACCCTTCGGGAGATCCTTCTGGGGGATACGCCCCACCGATAAACTCATCTTT.

This clone was detected only a few times. TCRdb's protein, taken from a much larger clone, differs from this DNA's translation at residue 7, likely owing to a read error; the protein displayed comes from the DNA. The chain couples TRDV2 to TRDJ1; D is undetermined. TCRdb does not report a J gene; here it was assigned by matching the DNA to germline references. V lost 3 bases, J lost 2 bases, and 9 bases lay in between. The CDR3 loop spans 13 amino acids. Germline V gene sequence: CDR1 GEAIGNYY, CDR2 EKD. DNA for the CDR3: TGTGCCTGTGACCGTCTGAGGACCGATAAACTCATCTTT. It is translated as CACDRLRTDKLIF.

This clone was detected only a few times. This DNA translates differently at residue 22 from the TCRdb protein, which is that of a much larger clone; a read error is likely, and the protein shown is the DNA's own translation. For the CDR3, the DNA is TGTGCTCTTGGGGAACCCTTCCGAACCCTCCTCCCTTTACTGGGGGAGTACACCGATAAACTCACCTTT. Translation: CALGEPFRTLLPLLGEYTDKLTF. The V gene corresponds to TRDV1; no J gene was called; the table calls TRDD3, which could not be checked here. The CDR3 is made up of 23 amino acids. The V gene's germline CDR1 is TSWWSYY and CDR2 QGS.

On this clone: This DNA's translation differs at residues 8 and 15 from TCRdb's protein, which comes from a much larger clone; a read error is likely, and the protein shown is translated from the DNA. J is TRDJ1 and V is TRDV3; TRDD3 agrees at 7 bases. This CDR3 is built from 16 residues. Germline CDR1 reads TVYSNPD; CDR2 reads GDNSRS (reference sequence). In nucleotides, the CDR3 is TGTGCCGTTTTTGGACTTCGGAGGGATACCCTTGATAAACTCACCTTT. This sequence encodes CAVFGLRRDTLDKLTF.

Concerning this clone itself: Possible read error: a much larger clone is one base away. Other DNA sequences of this sample code for an identical CDR3. The genes are TRDV1 and TRDJ1; 11 bases agree with TRDD3. This CDR3 region has 14 residues. In germline, CDR1 is TSWWSYY, CDR2 QGS. The CDR3 spells CALRWGIRTDKLIF. The CDR3 nucleotides read TGCGCTCTTCGGTGGGGGATACGAACCGATAAACTCATCTTT.

The table lists this clone with many counts. CDR3 coding DNA: TGTGCCTCCCTATATTTAGCGGAGGTGATACAGGGGACCTTCCTCACCGATAAACTCATCTTT. Amino acids: CASLYLAEVIQGTFLTDKLIF. This sequence joins TRDV3 and TRDJ1, with 7 bases aligning to TRDD2. Germline V CDR1 and CDR2: TVYSNPD, GDNSRS (reference sequence). CDR3 length: 21 residues. The V segment lost 4 bases and the J segment 1 base; nucleotides outside the gene matches: 30.

Note on this clone: TCRdb lists the protein of a much larger clone for this DNA, which differs at residue 20, so this is likely a read error; the protein given here is translated from the DNA itself. The chain has TRDV1 and TRDJ2, with 7 nucleotides matching TRDD3. Germline V gene data show CDR1 as TSWWSYY and CDR2 as QGS. The CDR3 is made up of 23 amino acids. CDR3 loop: CALGERGRIWGRRNPLEGAKLFF. The CDR3 DNA follows: TGTGCTCTTGGGGAACGGGGCCGAATCTGGGGGCGGCGAAATCCCCTCGAGGGAGCAAAACTCTTCTTT.

This clone occurred a few times. It differs at one base from a far larger clone, so likely a read error. The sample holds other DNA sequences that translate to the same CDR3. The chain carries TRDV2 and TRDJ3; possible D gene TRDD3, 6 bases. Assignment of the J gene here rests on matching the DNA to germline, because TCRdb gives none. Germline V gene sequence: CDR1 GEAIGNYY, CDR2 EKD. The CDR3 is 19 amino acids. This chain's CDR3 is CACDTSGRGTSWDTRQMFF. CDR3 in DNA: TGTGCCTGCGACACCTCGGGACGGGGGACCTCCTGGGACACCCGACAGATGTTTTTC.

This clone was counted ten times or more. The CDR3 DNA is TGTGCTCTTGGGGAACTAGCAGGAGGCGGTGGGGGATACGCGGGCAGGGACACCGATAAACTCATCTTT. Protein sequence: CALGELAGGGGGYAGRDTDKLIF. V usage is TRDV1 and J usage is TRDJ1, with 11 bases aligning to TRDD3. Germline V gives CDR1 TSWWSYY, CDR2 QGS. The length of the CDR3 is 23 residues. Losses at the gene ends were 0 bases for V and 0 bases for J; bases not matched to a gene: 21.

This clone has more than one count but fewer than ten. TCRdb's protein for this DNA is that of a much larger clone and differs from the translation at residue 3, likely a read error; the protein shown is the DNA translation. The rearrangement joins TRDV3 to TRDJ1; TRDD2 might be the D (5 bases). Deletions cut 5 bases from V and 4 bases from J, with 29 bases between. The length of the CDR3 is 17 residues. Germline lookup yields CDR1 TVYSNPD and CDR2 GDNSRS (reference sequence). The CDR3 coding sequence is TGTGCCCTTCTCTCTTCCCACCGGACCGGGAGCGGCGATAAACTCATCTTT. Translating gives CALLSSHRTGSGDKLIF.

This clone was picked up a small number of times. This may stem from a read error, because a much larger clone lies one nucleotide away. Other DNA sequences in this specimen translate into the identical CDR3. This chain joins TRDV2 and TRDJ1; 7 nucleotides line up with TRDD3. This CDR3 has 16 residues. Germline trimming cut 7 bases from V and 7 bases from J; bases unmatched to any gene: 20. Per the germline V gene, CDR1 is GEAIGNYY and CDR2 is EKD. The DNA of the CDR3 is TGTGCCTGCGACGCCTTAATGGATCCGGGGGATCCTAAACTCATCTTT. Translation: CACDALMDPGDPKLIF.

A few counts support this clone. The likely explanation is a read error, given a far larger clone one base away. The same CDR3 also results from other DNA sequences found in this sample. V usage is TRDV2 and J usage is TRDJ3; 12 bases are a match to TRDD3. TCRdb carries no J gene annotation; the J gene was assigned here by matching the DNA with germline. Looked up from germline, CDR1 is GEAIGNYY and CDR2 is EKD. CDR3 size: 18 residues. The CDR3, as DNA: TGTGCCTGCGACACTGGGGGATACAGCTCCTGGGACACCCGACAGATGTTTTTC. Protein: CACDTGGYSSWDTRQMFF.

This clone was seen more than once but under ten times. It differs at one base from a far larger clone, so likely a read error. Other DNA sequences in the same sample also yield this CDR3. The gene calls are TRDV1 and TRDJ1; TRDD3 matches at 12 bases. In the absence of a J gene in TCRdb, the DNA was matched to germline to assign it here. From germline, CDR1 is TSWWSYY and CDR2 QGS. V trimming: 5 bases; J trimming: 4 bases; junction bases outside the gene matches: 29. The CDR3 contains 23 residues. Here the CDR3 DNA reads TGTGCTCTTGGGTCTTCCTCCTACATAGGGTTGGGGGCTGGGGGATACGTCCGCGATAAACTCATCTTT. This translates into CALGSSSYIGLGAGGYVRDKLIF.